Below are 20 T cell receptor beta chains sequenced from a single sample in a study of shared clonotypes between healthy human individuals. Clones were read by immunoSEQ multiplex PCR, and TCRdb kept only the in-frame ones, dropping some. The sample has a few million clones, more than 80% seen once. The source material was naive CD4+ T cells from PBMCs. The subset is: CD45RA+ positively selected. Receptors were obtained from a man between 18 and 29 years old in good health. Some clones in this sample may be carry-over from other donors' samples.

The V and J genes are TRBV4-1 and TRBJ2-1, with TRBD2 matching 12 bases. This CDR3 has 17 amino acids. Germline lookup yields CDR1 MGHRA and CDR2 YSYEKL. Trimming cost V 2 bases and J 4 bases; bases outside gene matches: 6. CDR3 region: CASSQPSSGRAYNEQFF. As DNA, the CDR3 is TGCGCCAGCAGCCAACCTTCTAGCGGGAGGGCTTACAATGAGCAGTTCTTC.

DNA for the CDR3: TGTGCCAGCAGCTTAGGGAAGAGCGGGAGGGAATCCTACGAGCAGTACTTC. Amino acids: CASSLGKSGRESYEQYF. This chain connects TRBV7-9 to TRBJ2-7; TRBD2 aligns across 10 bases. V trimming: 1 base; J trimming: 1 base; junction bases outside the gene matches: 7. CDR3 size: 17 residues. Germline lookup yields CDR1 SEHNR and CDR2 FQNEAQ (reference sequence). Variable domain in full (rest from reference TRBV7-9 and TRBJ2-7): DTGVSQNPRHKITKRGQNVTFRCDPISEHNRLYWYRQTLGQGPEFLTYFQNEAQLEKSRLLSDRFSAERPKGSFSTLEIQRTEQGDSAMYLCASSLGKSGRESYEQYFGPGTRLTVT.

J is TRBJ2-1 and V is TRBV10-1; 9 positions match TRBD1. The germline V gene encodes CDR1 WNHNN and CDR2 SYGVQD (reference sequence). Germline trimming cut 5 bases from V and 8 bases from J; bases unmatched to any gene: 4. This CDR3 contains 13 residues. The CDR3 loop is CASSPGQGYEQFF. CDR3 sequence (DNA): TGCGCCAGCAGTCCAGGACAGGGGTATGAGCAGTTCTTC.

As DNA, the CDR3 is TGTGCCAGCAGCGGGGACTTACCTCAGCGGGGGACACCGCCCCAGCATTTT. Encoded protein: CASSGDLPQRGTPPQHF. The V call is TRBV2, the J call TRBJ1-5, with a weak D call TRBD1 (6 bases). V lost 6 bases, J lost 9 bases, and 27 bases lay in between. CDR3 length: 17 residues. Germline CDR1 is SNHLY and CDR2 is FYNNEI.

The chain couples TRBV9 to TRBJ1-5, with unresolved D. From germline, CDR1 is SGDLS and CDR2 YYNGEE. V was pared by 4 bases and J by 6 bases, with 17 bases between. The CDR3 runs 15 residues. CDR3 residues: CASSPRANVGQPQHF. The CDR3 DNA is TGTGCCAGCAGCCCCCGGGCCAACGTCGGTCAGCCCCAGCATTTT. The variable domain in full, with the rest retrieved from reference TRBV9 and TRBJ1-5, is DSGVTQTPKHLITATGQRVTLRCSPRSGDLSVYWYQQSLDQGLQFLIQYYNGEERAKGNILERFSAQQFPDLHSELNLSSLELGDSALYFCASSPRANVGQPQHFGDGTRLSIL.

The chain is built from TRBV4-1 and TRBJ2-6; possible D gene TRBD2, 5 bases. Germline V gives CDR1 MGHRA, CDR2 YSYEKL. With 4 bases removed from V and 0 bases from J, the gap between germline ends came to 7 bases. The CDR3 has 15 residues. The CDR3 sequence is CASSLAGSGANVLTF. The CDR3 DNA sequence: TGCGCCAGCAGCCTTGCGGGCTCTGGGGCCAACGTCCTGACTTTC.

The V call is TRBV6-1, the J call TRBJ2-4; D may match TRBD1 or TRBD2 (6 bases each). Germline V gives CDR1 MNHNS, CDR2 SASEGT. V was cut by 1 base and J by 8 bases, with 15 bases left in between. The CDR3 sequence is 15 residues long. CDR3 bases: TGTGCCAGCAGTGAAGGCTCCGGGGGCGCATACATTCAGTACTTC. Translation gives CASSEGSGGAYIQYF.

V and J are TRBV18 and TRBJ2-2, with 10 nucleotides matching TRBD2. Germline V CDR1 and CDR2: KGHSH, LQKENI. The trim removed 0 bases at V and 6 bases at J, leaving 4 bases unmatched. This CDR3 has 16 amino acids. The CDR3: CASSPPSGRASGELFF. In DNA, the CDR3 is TGTGCCAGCTCACCACCGAGCGGGAGGGCCTCCGGGGAGCTGTTTTTT.

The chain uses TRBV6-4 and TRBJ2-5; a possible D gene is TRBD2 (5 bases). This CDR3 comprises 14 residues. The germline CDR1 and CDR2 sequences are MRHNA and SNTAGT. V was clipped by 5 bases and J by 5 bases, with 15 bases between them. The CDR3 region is CASSSGGLGETQYF. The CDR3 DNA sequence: TGTGCCAGCAGTTCCGGAGGATTGGGGGAGACCCAGTACTTC.

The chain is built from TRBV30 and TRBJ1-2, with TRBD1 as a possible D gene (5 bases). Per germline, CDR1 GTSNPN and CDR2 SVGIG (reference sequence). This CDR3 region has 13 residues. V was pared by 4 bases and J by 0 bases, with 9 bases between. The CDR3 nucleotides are TGTGCCTGGACCCGGGGCACTAACTATGGCTACACCTTC. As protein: CAWTRGTNYGYTF.

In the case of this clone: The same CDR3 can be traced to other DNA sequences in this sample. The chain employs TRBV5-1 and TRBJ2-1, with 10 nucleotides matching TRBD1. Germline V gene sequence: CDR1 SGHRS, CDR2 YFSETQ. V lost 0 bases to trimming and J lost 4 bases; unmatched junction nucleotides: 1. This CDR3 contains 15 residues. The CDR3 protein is CASSLAGQGYNEQFF. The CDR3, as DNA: TGCGCCAGCAGCTTGGCGGGACAGGGGTACAATGAGCAGTTCTTC.

The CDR3, as DNA: TGTGCCAGCAGGTGGACTAGCGGGAGCTATGAGCAGTTCTTC. This sequence encodes CASRWTSGSYEQFF. The V and J genes are TRBV6-1 and TRBJ2-1; TRBD2 aligns across 13 bases. CDR3 length: 14 amino acids. Germline V gene sequence: CDR1 MNHNS, CDR2 SASEGT. The ends lost 6 bases at V and 8 bases at J; junction bases unmatched: 4.

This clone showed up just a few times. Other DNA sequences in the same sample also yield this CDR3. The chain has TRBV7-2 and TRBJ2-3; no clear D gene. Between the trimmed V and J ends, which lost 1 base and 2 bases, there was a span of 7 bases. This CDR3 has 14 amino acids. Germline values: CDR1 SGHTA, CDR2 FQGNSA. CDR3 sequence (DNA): TGTGCCAGCAGCTTAGGCCAGAACACAGATACGCAGTATTTT. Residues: CASSLGQNTDTQYF. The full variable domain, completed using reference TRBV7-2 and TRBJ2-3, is GAGVSQSPSNKVTEKGKDVELRCDPISGHTALYWYRQSLGQGLEFLIYFQGNSAPDKSGLPSDRFSAERTGGSVSTLTIQRTQQEDSAVYLCASSLGQNTDTQYFGPGTRLTVL.

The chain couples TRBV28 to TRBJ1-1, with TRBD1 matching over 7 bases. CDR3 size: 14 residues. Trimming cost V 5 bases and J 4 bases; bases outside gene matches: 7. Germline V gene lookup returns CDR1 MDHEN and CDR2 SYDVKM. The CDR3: CASSGDRVATEAFF. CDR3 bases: TGTGCCAGCAGTGGTGACAGGGTGGCCACTGAAGCTTTCTTT.

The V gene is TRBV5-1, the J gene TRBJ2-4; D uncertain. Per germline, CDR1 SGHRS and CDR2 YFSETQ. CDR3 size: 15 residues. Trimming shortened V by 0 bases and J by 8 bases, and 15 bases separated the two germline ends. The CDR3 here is CASSLAGTRGDIQYF. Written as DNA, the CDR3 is TGCGCCAGCAGCTTGGCCGGCACCCGTGGTGACATTCAGTACTTC.

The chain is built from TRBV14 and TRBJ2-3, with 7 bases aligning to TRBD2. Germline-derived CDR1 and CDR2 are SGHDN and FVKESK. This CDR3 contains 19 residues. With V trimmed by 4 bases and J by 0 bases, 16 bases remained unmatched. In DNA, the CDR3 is TGTGCCAGCAGCCCCTACCGGCGGGCGAGCGGGACTAGCACAGATACGCAGTATTTT. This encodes CASSPYRRASGTSTDTQYF.

CDR3 coding DNA: TGCGCCAGCAGCCCCCAGAGATACAATGAGCAGTTCTTC. It encodes CASSPQRYNEQFF. This sequence joins TRBV4-3 and TRBJ2-1; D not certain. This CDR3 has 13 amino acids. The V gene lost 4 bases and the J gene lost 4 bases, with 8 bases spanning the gap. CDR1 is LGHNA, CDR2 YSLEER, per germline.

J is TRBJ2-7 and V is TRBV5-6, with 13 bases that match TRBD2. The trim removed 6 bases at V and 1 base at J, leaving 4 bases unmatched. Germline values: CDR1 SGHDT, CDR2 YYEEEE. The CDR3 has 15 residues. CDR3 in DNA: TGTGCCAGCACCCGGGGACTAGCGGGGTCCTACGAGCAGTACTTC. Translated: CASTRGLAGSYEQYF. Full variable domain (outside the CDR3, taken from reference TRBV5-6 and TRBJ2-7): DAGVTQSPTHLIKTRGQQVTLRCSPKSGHDTVSWYQQALGQGPQFIFQYYEEEERQRGNFPDRFSGHQFPNYSSELNVNALLLGDSALYLCASTRGLAGSYEQYFGPGTRLTVT.

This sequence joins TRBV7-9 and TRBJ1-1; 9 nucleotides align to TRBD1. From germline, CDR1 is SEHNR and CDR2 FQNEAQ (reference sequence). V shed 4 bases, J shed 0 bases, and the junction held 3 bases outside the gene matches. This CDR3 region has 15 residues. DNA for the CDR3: TGTGCCAGCAGCTCAGGGACAGGGATGAACACTGAAGCTTTCTTT. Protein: CASSSGTGMNTEAFF.

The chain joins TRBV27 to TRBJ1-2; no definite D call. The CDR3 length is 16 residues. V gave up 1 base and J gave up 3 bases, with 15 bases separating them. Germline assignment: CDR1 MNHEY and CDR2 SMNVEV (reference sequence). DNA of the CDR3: TGTGCCAGCAGTTTATTTGGACTAGGCAGAGACTATGGCTACACCTTC. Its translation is CASSLFGLGRDYGYTF.